This T cell receptor beta chain was sequenced in a study of blood T cells in healthy people across ages (dated by TCRdb to between 2015 and 2016). As for the study more broadly: In model experiments, roughly one uniquely barcoded TCR beta cDNA molecule per two T cells was captured by template switching. Age-related changes in TCR beta repertoire diversity were measured in the study by deep sequencing normalized with unique cDNA molecular identifiers. Four age groups were formed from the donors: young (average about 15 years), middle-aged (approximately 39), aged (62) and long-lived (82). Using the same blood draw, the study looked at two additional independent replicas of 1 million unique cDNA reads for two donors, one aged 18 to 30 and the other aged 80 or older.

The study at large found these results: Because the CMV infection status of the donors was unknown, age-related changes in expanded clonotypes may potentially have been confounded. Observed TCR beta diversity correlated strongly with the percentage of naive T cells measured by flow cytometry. Estimates of total diversity from one million sequenced T cells were regarded as lower bounds and underestimates. Since profiling was done on bulk unsorted PBMCs, naive and antigen-experienced compartments could not be conclusively compared. Observed TCR beta diversity per million T cells fell roughly linearly with age, and a significant reduction was already apparent by age roughly 41. Compared with the aged group, more naive CD4+ T cells, fewer expanded clones and increased TCR diversity were shown by the long-lived group, suggesting age selection.

Germline trimming: 5 bases from V, 6 bases from J; junction bases outside gene matches: 6. The CDR3 has 13 amino acids, counting the end cysteine and phenylalanine. Only CDR3 DNA remains: 39 bases, in frame from the first base. CDR1 SGHTA and CDR2 FQGNSA were looked up in the germline V gene. The 39 donors, aged about 6 to 90 years, were systemically healthy Caucasian individuals from Russia. Each donor gave around 9 milliliters of peripheral blood, collected into EDTA-treated Vacutainer tubes. Ficoll-Paque density-gradient centrifugation was used to isolate PBMCs, with at least 7 million per sample. Total RNA was extracted from PBMCs with Trizol reagent, with at least 6 micrograms obtained per sample. Naive CD45RAhigh/CD27high T cell percentages were measured by flow cytometry on a PBMC aliquot from every donor. In its sample, this clonotype was seen many times. This clone's antigen is unknown. Base-call qualities are not available, and no considerably larger clone is one nucleotide away.

The library was generated by 5' RACE. These reads were obtained on an Illumina HiSeq 2500. A second PCR of roughly 6 to 11 cycles was performed with a sample-barcoded 5' primer and a J-beta primer mix. A unique molecular identifier was introduced onto each TCR beta cDNA molecule by a template-switch 5' adaptor carrying 12 random nucleotides. Each sample yielded at least 2.5 million CDR3-containing paired-end reads. First-strand cDNA was synthesized from all RNA with the Mint cDNA synthesis kit, primed by a TRBC-specific oligonucleotide. After uracil-DNA glycosylase treatment, a first 18-cycle PCR used universal primers M1SS and BC2_uni_R on all cDNA. On the study's bioinformatics: For normalization, 1 million high-quality reads, each with a distinct molecular identifier, were randomly selected from each sample. Instead of being binned into consensus sequences, reads with shared molecular identifiers were discarded. CDR3 identification, clonotype clustering and error correction used MiTCR with a Q25 quality threshold and the strictest error-elimination algorithm. A nonparametric unseen species model using Euler transformation provided a lower-bound estimate of total TCR beta diversity. TCRdb passed the public sequencing reads through fastp at Q25 and MiXCR, retaining productive beta sequences. Under each unique CDR3 protein, matching rows form one entry showing the most common genes and DNA. The V and J calls reflect TCRdb's pipeline rather than the authors' work. Present in this sample are some 890,000 distinct CDR3 sequences, roughly 28% of which were seen just once. About 9.4% of the sample is held by the ten biggest clonotypes.

The same sample was also used in a study of T cells of mothers and their children. The second study's paper adds: The donors were nine systemically healthy Caucasian individuals, made up of three mothers and their six children. cDNA synthesis used all of the extracted RNA, with approximately 1.4 ug of RNA in each 15 ul reaction. In the second PCR, sample barcodes and 2-4 random nucleotides were introduced via the M1S primer. Over 8.5 million TCR beta CDR3 reads came from each mother, compared with about 3 million reads from each child. In both related and unrelated pairs, thymic selection shapes the output of TCR recombination in a similar way, with inherited differences having only a minor effect. Normalized repertoire overlap in related mother-child pairs was always slightly higher than in unrelated mother-child pairs, but the difference was never significant. Persistent microchimeric T cell clones were not detected, at a sensitivity of roughly 100 clones per million clonotypes. Deep NGS was used in the study to compare the TCR beta repertoires of mothers and children and to look for features that separate related mother-child pairs from unrelated individuals. Mothers averaged roughly 36 +/- 4 years of age and children averaged about 12 +/- 4 years. After adapter ligation with NEBNext reagents, the libraries were sequenced on Illumina HiSeq 2000 with 100+100 nt paired-end reads. To avoid cross-contamination, the mother libraries and the child libraries were prepared a month apart and sequenced in separate runs. For each donor, somewhere between about 450,000 and 2,100,000 distinct TCR beta clonotypes were identified. Naive TCR beta clonotypes were estimated from low-frequency clonotypes matched to each donor's FACS-determined naive share, without sorting.

The sequence joins TRBV7-2 to TRBJ1-2; 7 of the junction bases match TRBD1. The sample comprised blood. The TCR originated in a woman between 40 and 50 years old in good health. The CDR3 loop reads CASSARQGHGYTF. The DNA is as follows: TGTGCCAGCAGCGCTCGACAGGGACATGGCTACACCTTC.